This entry is about one T cell receptor (beta chain). Antigen specificity is unknown. PCR primers comprised 60 Vbeta and 13 Jbeta primers. Sequencing used immunoSEQ multiplex PCR; TCRdb keeps in-frame clones, though not all of them. The table lists some 120,000 clones, roughly 82% of them singletons, with more than 1.4% in the top ten. This entry belongs to a study of cytomegalovirus exposure and HLA in healthy donors. Study information: In terms of ancestry, the Caucasian-associated cluster contained 75% to 85% of the 350 to 450 genotyped donors. Study-wide points: Among TCR beta chains, those listed as cytomegalovirus-associated numbered 164. Generally TCR sequences proved uncommon, though certain public TCRs appeared in numerous donors.

Germline V CDR1 and CDR2: KGHSH, LQKENI. CDR3 size: 14 residues. V gave up 1 base and J gave up 8 bases, with 11 bases separating them. The genes are TRBV18 and TRBJ1-4, with a weak D call TRBD1 (6 bases). The origin of this receptor is a woman aged 18-29 years in good health and CMV-seronegative. Input material: PBMCs. CDR3 coding DNA: TGTGCCAGCTCACCACTCCCAGGGGACGAAAAACTGTTTTTT. Translated: CASSPLPGDEKLFF.